This T cell receptor (beta chain) emerged from a study of regulatory T cells in long-lasting Graves disease. Overall study context: The study counted Graves' disease as persistent given over 5 years of antithyroid drugs and positive TSH receptor antibodies. Study observations and caveats: Under persistent disease, TRBV28, TRBJ1-2 and TRBJ2-5 were used preferentially.

Researchers made TCR beta libraries by using iRepertoire HTBI primers and running Arm-PCR on CDR3 regions. TCRdb reanalysed the multiplex PCR reads using MiXCR and keeps one entry per CDR3 protein. The sample includes 350,000 to 450,000 distinct CDR3 sequences, 20% to 25% of them seen just once. This clonotype came up many times. The target antigen is unknown. V shed 2 bases, J shed 5 bases, and the junction held 6 bases outside the gene matches. Per germline, CDR1 SGHRS and CDR2 YFSETQ. The CDR3 has 15 residues. The time point here: persistent/refractory GD, antithyroid drugs over 5 years with positive TRAb. RNA extracted from PBMCs served as the sequencing template. Patients came through an endocrinology department, and that department was in Xi'an, China. Nine milliliters of peripheral blood were taken and placed in EDTA tubes.

The sequence was collected from a woman between 40 and 55 years old with Graves disease. The sample consisted of peripheral blood mononuclear cells (PBMCs), taken when the disease was refractory, from a patient treated with antithyroid drugs. The chain joins TRBV5-1 to TRBJ2-7, with TRBD2 matching 11 bases. The CDR3 coding sequence is TGCGCCAGCAGCTTTGAACTAGCGGGAGTAGACGAGCAGTACTTC. It codes for CASSFELAGVDEQYF.